This section outlines one TCR beta chain sequence together with its context. This record belongs to a study of high-grade serous ovarian cancer treatment subgroups. The tumor samples were collected prior to definitive surgery or chemotherapy. V trimming: 6 bases; J trimming: 2 bases; junction bases outside the gene matches: 16. The CDR3 loop spans 19 amino acids. CDR1 and CDR2 from the germline V gene are MDHEN and SYDVKM. Method: immunoSEQ multiplex PCR; TCRdb's copy keeps in-frame clones and lacks some. The data contain roughly 3,600 clones, about 71% of them singletons. The source material was tumor tissue. J is TRBJ1-5 and V is TRBV28, with 10 bases lining up with TRBD1. The TCR sequence derives from a human donor with high-grade serous ovarian cancer. CDR3 sequence (DNA): TGTGCCAGCAGCCGCCAGGGGGACAGGGGATCTACAGGCAATCAGCCCCAGCATTTT. Protein: CASSRQGDRGSTGNQPQHF.